The next 30 T cell receptor beta chains were all read from a single sample in a study of blood T cells in healthy people across ages. Using a J-beta primer mix together with a sample-barcoded 5' primer, a second PCR was run for about 6 to 11 cycles. TCRdb redid the calling of the 5' RACE reads with MiXCR, one entry per CDR3 protein. Counted here are about 780,000 distinct CDR3 sequences, roughly 46% occurring once; the ten biggest clones make up around 18%. The sample comprised blood. These receptor sequences come from a man at least 80 years old in good health.

The chain recombines TRBV29-1 with TRBJ2-5, with 12 bases lining up with TRBD2. Germline CDR1 reads SQVTM; CDR2 reads ANQGSEA. The CDR3 contains 14 residues. The V and J ends lost 4 bases and 5 bases, in that order; junction bases with no gene match: 5. The CDR3 bases are TGCAGCGTTGGGGAAACTAGCGGGGGGGAGACCCAGTACTTC. It is translated as CSVGETSGGETQYF.

This clonotype was found many times. The CDR3 DNA follows: TGTGCCAGCAGCCTCCGGACTGGGGGGCGACCCGGGGAGCTGTTTTTT. Protein: CASSLRTGGRPGELFF. The chain links TRBV12-3 or TRBV12-4 to TRBJ2-2; either TRBD1 or TRBD2 may supply D (6 bases each). V was cut by 6 bases and J by 6 bases, with 20 bases left in between. The CDR3 consists of 16 residues.

This clonotype was found many times. The chain couples TRBV7-9 to TRBJ2-1; D possibly corresponds to TRBD2 (6 bases). V was clipped by 2 bases and J by 1 base, with 12 bases between them. Per germline, CDR1 SEHNR and CDR2 FQNEAQ (reference sequence). This CDR3 is built from 16 residues. The chain's CDR3 is CASSLLGGRSYNEQFF. The CDR3 coding sequence is TGTGCCAGCAGCTTATTGGGGGGTAGGTCCTACAATGAGCAGTTCTTC.

The genes are TRBV20-1 and TRBJ2-7, with TRBD1 as a possible D gene (6 bases). CDR1 is DFQATT, CDR2 SNEGSKA, per germline (reference sequence). The CDR3 is made up of 14 amino acids. V was trimmed by 5 bases and J by 6 bases, leaving 20 bases between them. The CDR3 here is CSAVQGPRFCEQYF. CDR3 DNA sequence: TGCAGTGCTGTACAGGGTCCACGCTTTTGCGAGCAGTACTTC.

This clonotype occurred many times. This rearrangement joins TRBV7-2 to TRBJ2-7; D is unresolved. Trimming took 5 bases from V and 0 from J, leaving 14 bases between them. Germline V gene lookup returns CDR1 SGHTA and CDR2 FQGNSA. The length of the CDR3 is 15 residues. CDR3 region: CASSRGPNLSYEQYF. In nucleotides, the CDR3 is TGTGCCAGCAGCCGAGGACCTAACCTCTCCTACGAGCAGTACTTC.

J is TRBJ2-3 and V is TRBV12-3 or TRBV12-4, with D possibly TRBD1 on 5 matching bases. The CDR3 is 14 residues long. Trimming left V 2 bases short and J 3 bases short, with 9 bases between. In DNA form, the CDR3 reads TGTGCCAGCAGTTTAATGCGGACAACAGATACGCAGTATTTT. Protein sequence: CASSLMRTTDTQYF.

The chain recombines TRBV5-1 with TRBJ2-3; 7 bases align to TRBD1. V lost 3 bases and J lost 6; bases outside the gene matches: 7. The CDR3 has 14 amino acids. From germline, CDR1 is SGHRS and CDR2 YFSETQ. Here the CDR3 reads CASSSEGGEDTQYF. The DNA of the CDR3 is TGCGCCAGCAGCTCGGAAGGGGGCGAGGATACGCAGTATTTT.

In this sample, this clonotype turned up a few times. The chain couples TRBV9 to TRBJ1-4; a possible D gene is TRBD1 (6 bases). This CDR3 has 15 residues. Looked up from germline, CDR1 is SGDLS and CDR2 is YYNGEE. V gave up 0 bases and J gave up 7 bases, with 13 bases separating them. The CDR3 region has the DNA TGTGCCAGCAGCGTAGGAGCAGGGGTCGGTGAAAAACTGTTTTTT. As protein: CASSVGAGVGEKLFF. The variable domain in full, completed from reference TRBV9 and TRBJ1-4, reads DSGVTQTPKHLITATGQRVTLRCSPRSGDLSVYWYQQSLDQGLQFLIQYYNGEERAKGNILERFSAQQFPDLHSELNLSSLELGDSALYFCASSVGAGVGEKLFFGSGTQLSVL.

The chain recombines TRBV24-1 with TRBJ2-3; D is unclear. The germline CDR1 and CDR2 sequences are KGHDR and SFDVKD. Trimming removed 1 base at V and 4 bases at J, with 8 bases between. CDR3 length: 14 amino acids. CDR3 in DNA: TGTGCCACCAGTGATTTTGGCCTCCCAGATACGCAGTATTTT. This translates into CATSDFGLPDTQYF.

About this clonotype itself: A clone one base away is much larger, so this may be a read error. The rearrangement joins TRBV7-9 to TRBJ2-7; the D gene is possibly TRBD2 (5 bases). CDR1 SEHNR and CDR2 FQNEAQ come from the germline V gene (reference sequence). The CDR3 has 12 residues. The CDR3 DNA follows: TGTGCCAACAGCTCGGACTTCTACGAGCAGTACTTC. Amino acids: CANSSDFYEQYF.

This clonotype was recorded a few times. The chain joins TRBV20-1 to TRBJ2-7, with D unclear. V dropped 5 bases and J dropped 1 base, with 9 bases sitting between them. CDR1 and CDR2 from the germline V gene are DFQATT and SNEGSKA (reference sequence). The CDR3 consists of 12 residues. CDR3 in amino acids: CSARRRSYEQYF. The CDR3, as DNA: TGCAGTGCTCGAAGGCGTTCCTACGAGCAGTACTTC.

This chain links TRBV2 with TRBJ2-2; D assignment may be TRBD1 or TRBD2 (6 bases each). The CDR3 covers 14 residues. CDR1 is SNHLY and CDR2 is FYNNEI in the germline V gene. CDR3 residues: CVNRRGPNTGELFF. The CDR3 coding sequence is TGTGTTAACCGCCGGGGGCCGAACACCGGGGAGCTGTTTTTT.

This chain uses TRBV14 with TRBJ1-1; tentative D call: TRBD1 (5 bases). Germline V gene sequence: CDR1 SGHDN, CDR2 FVKESK. The CDR3 has 16 amino acids. V was cut by 0 bases and J by 2 bases, with 13 bases left in between. CDR3 in amino acids: CASSQETGAQNTEAFF. DNA for the CDR3: TGTGCCAGCAGCCAAGAAACCGGGGCCCAAAACACTGAAGCTTTCTTT.

This clonotype was counted many times. The chain has TRBV29-1 and TRBJ2-5, with 11 bases matching TRBD1. The germline gives CDR1 SQVTM, CDR2 ANQGSEA. Unmatched junction bases numbered 6, after V lost 5 bases and J lost 4 bases. The CDR3 spans 14 residues. CDR3 nucleotide sequence: TGCAGCGTTACTAGGACAGGGGGCGGAGAGACCCAGTACTTC. This translates into CSVTRTGGGETQYF.

V gene TRBV19 combines with J gene TRBJ1-5; 10 bases agree with TRBD1. The CDR3 has 15 residues. Germline CDR1 and CDR2: LNHDA and SQIVND (reference sequence). With V trimmed by 5 bases and J by 15 bases, 16 bases remained unmatched. CDR3 amino acids: CASSVSTGGGPAGHF. DNA for the CDR3: TGTGCCAGTAGTGTCTCGACAGGGGGCGGACCCGCTGGGCATTTT.

J is TRBJ2-6 and V is TRBV20-1; D uncertain. Trimming shortened V by 3 bases and J by 5 bases, and 11 bases separated the two germline ends. The CDR3 loop spans 14 amino acids. The germline V gene has CDR1 DFQATT and CDR2 SNEGSKA (reference sequence). The CDR3 bases are TGCAGTGCTAGCCCCGCGCGCCGGGCCAACGTCCTGACTTTC. Its protein product is CSASPARRANVLTF.

This clonotype turned up a few times. The chain has TRBV12-3 or TRBV12-4 and TRBJ1-1; 12 bases agree with TRBD1. CDR3 length equals 13 residues. The J segment lost 8 bases and the V segment lost 3 bases, leaving 1 base of the junction unmatched. In DNA form, the CDR3 reads TGTGCCAGCAGTTTCGGGACAGGGGGCGAAGCTTTCTTT. It specifies CASSFGTGGEAFF.

The V call is TRBV6-6, the J call TRBJ2-1; tentatively, D is TRBD2 (6 bases). The CDR3 is 14 amino acids. Between the trimmed V and J ends, which lost 6 bases and 4 bases, there was a span of 13 bases. CDR1 is MNHNY, CDR2 SVGAGI, per germline (reference sequence). CDR3 in amino acids: CASSLSAGYNEQFF. The CDR3 region has the DNA TGTGCCAGCAGCTTGTCGGCGGGATACAATGAGCAGTTCTTC.

The rearrangement joins TRBV2 to TRBJ2-7; D uncertain. Germline V gives CDR1 SNHLY, CDR2 FYNNEI. Trimming stripped 7 bases from V and 2 bases from J, with 9 bases between. This CDR3 region has 12 residues. The CDR3 sequence: CASNELPYEQYF. CDR3 DNA: TGTGCCAGCAATGAGCTACCCTACGAGCAGTACTTC.

This clonotype has only a few counts. The gene calls are TRBV7-2 and TRBJ2-5; D might be TRBD1 (6 bases). The tail of the sequence fits TRBJ2-1 better, so the J call may be wrong. This CDR3 spans 15 amino acids. The germline V gene encodes CDR1 SGHTA and CDR2 FQGNSA. This chain's CDR3 is CASSQDSHHQETQFF. In DNA form, the CDR3 reads TGTGCCAGCAGCCAGGACAGCCACCACCAAGAGACCCAGTTCTTC.

The genes are TRBV29-1 and TRBJ2-3, with TRBD2 matching 8 bases. The length of the CDR3 is 12 residues. Germline loops: CDR1 SQVTM, CDR2 ANQGSEA. The J segment lost 5 bases and the V segment lost 7 bases, leaving 5 bases of the junction unmatched. In DNA form, the CDR3 reads TGCAGCGGAACCCTAGCGGGAGATACGCAGTATTTT. The encoded protein is CSGTLAGDTQYF.

The chain couples TRBV11-2 to TRBJ1-2; TRBD1 is a possible D gene (6 bases). Per germline, CDR1 SGHAT and CDR2 FQNNGV. The CDR3 is made up of 15 amino acids. The V end was cut by 3 bases, the J end by 5 bases, with 16 bases between. CDR3 bases: TGTGCCAGCAGCTTGGGGTCAGGGGCTACGTATGGCTACACCTTC. It yields the protein CASSLGSGATYGYTF.

This clonotype has more than one count but fewer than ten. The chain couples TRBV4-2 to TRBJ1-2; maybe TRBD1 (5 bases). The CDR3 has 15 amino acids. V lost 4 bases and J 3 bases, leaving 15 bases between the germline ends. CDR1 LGHNA and CDR2 YNFKEQ come from the germline V gene. This CDR3 reads CASSRDSQGDYGYTF. The CDR3 nucleotides read TGTGCCAGCAGCCGTGACAGCCAGGGCGACTATGGCTACACCTTC.

This clonotype has only a few counts. The chain has TRBV3-1 and TRBJ2-1, with 11 positions matching TRBD2. From germline, CDR1 is LGHDT and CDR2 YNNKEL (reference sequence). CDR3 length: 18 residues. Trimming removed 4 bases from V and 4 bases from J; junction bases left unmatched: 12. The CDR3 nucleotides are TGTGCCAGCAGCCCTCCACTAGCGGGAGCTACCTCTTACAATGAGCAGTTCTTC. Amino acid sequence: CASSPPLAGATSYNEQFF.

This chain links TRBV9 with TRBJ2-7; D remains unclear. The CDR3 is 13 amino acids. V lost 4 bases and J 1 base, leaving 9 bases between the germline ends. CDR1 SGDLS and CDR2 YYNGEE come from the germline V gene. CDR3 sequence (DNA): TGTGCCAGCAGCCCGACTGAATCCTACGAGCAGTACTTC. Its protein is CASSPTESYEQYF.

The chain couples TRBV7-2 to TRBJ1-5; maybe TRBD1 (6 bases). This CDR3 is built from 16 residues. The V end was cut by 6 bases, the J end by 1 base, with 16 bases between. From germline, CDR1 is SGHTA and CDR2 FQGNSA. The CDR3 DNA reads TGTGCCAGCAGGGGCAGGGGAGGGGGAAGCAATCAGCCCCAGCATTTT. This codes for CASRGRGGGSNQPQHF.

The chain couples TRBV5-5 to TRBJ2-1; either TRBD1 or TRBD2 may supply D (6 bases each). This CDR3 region has 14 residues. Trimming took off 4 bases at V and 5 bases at J, with 13 bases between the two ends. Germline V gene sequence: CDR1 SGHKS, CDR2 YYEKEE (reference sequence). CDR3: CASSLRGDHNEQFF. The CDR3 DNA is TGTGCCAGCAGCCTGAGGGGGGATCACAATGAGCAGTTCTTC.

The CDR3 reads CSVPRTVSSYNEQFF. CDR3 DNA: TGCAGCGTCCCTCGTACCGTGAGCTCCTACAATGAGCAGTTCTTC. This chain uses TRBV29-1 with TRBJ2-1; D is uncertain. Germline CDR1 and CDR2: SQVTM and ANQGSEA. V lost 6 bases, J lost 0 bases, and 15 bases lay in between. The CDR3 has 15 amino acids.

The chain recombines TRBV6-1 with TRBJ2-6, with a tentative D call TRBD2 (5 bases). In germline, CDR1 is MNHNS, CDR2 SASEGT. Trimming removed 2 bases at V and 0 bases at J, with 14 bases between. The CDR3 loop spans 18 amino acids. DNA of the CDR3: TGTGCCAGCAGTGAAAGAAACGGACTTATCTCTGGGGCCAACGTCCTGACTTTC. Translating gives CASSERNGLISGANVLTF.

This clonotype was counted only a few times. In DNA form, the CDR3 reads TGCAGCTCCCGCGGGACTGAAGAGACCCAGTACTTC. Translated: CSSRGTEETQYF. The chain carries TRBV29-1 and TRBJ2-5; D is perhaps TRBD2 (6 bases). The V gene's germline CDR1 is SQVTM and CDR2 ANQGSEA. The CDR3 extends over 12 amino acids. V lost 8 bases and J 3 bases, leaving 13 bases between the germline ends.